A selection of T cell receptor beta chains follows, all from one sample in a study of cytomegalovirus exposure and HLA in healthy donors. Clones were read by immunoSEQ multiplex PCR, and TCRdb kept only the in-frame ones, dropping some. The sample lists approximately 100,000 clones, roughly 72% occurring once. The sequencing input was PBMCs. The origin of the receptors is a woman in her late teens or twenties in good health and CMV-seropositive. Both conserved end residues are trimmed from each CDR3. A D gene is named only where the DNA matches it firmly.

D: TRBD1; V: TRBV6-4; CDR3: ASSEGTGGGNEQF
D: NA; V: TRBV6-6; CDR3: ASTTQEGAYEQY
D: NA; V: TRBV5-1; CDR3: ASSEQQSYEQY
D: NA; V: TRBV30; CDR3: AWSPGTAIYEQY
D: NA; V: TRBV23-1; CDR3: ASSQNGGSRVTDTQY
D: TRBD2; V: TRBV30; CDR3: AWNDGTSGFQETQY
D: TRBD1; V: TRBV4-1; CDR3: ASSPGGYGYT
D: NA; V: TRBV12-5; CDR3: ASGLVLYTQETQY
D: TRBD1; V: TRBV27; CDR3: ASSLGTVRENEQF
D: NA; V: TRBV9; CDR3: ASSVATGLYNEQF
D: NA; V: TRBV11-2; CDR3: ASSHRTETQY
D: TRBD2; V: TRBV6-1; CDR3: ASSEASGPTYEQY
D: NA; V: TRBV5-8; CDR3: ASSLAFGQLYNEQF
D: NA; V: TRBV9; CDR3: ASSVGGGANEKLF
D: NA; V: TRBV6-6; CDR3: ASSYSGGSTDTQY
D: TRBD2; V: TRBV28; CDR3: ASTNGLAGVRSYEQY
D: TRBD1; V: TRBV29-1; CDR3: SVESRDRGGPNTGELF
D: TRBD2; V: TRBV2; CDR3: ASRRSGRPDTQY
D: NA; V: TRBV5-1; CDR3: ASSLWGPSEPQH
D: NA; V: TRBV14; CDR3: ASNRANEKLF
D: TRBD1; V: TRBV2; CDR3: ASIGWTGAGELF
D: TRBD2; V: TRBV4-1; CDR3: ASSQDRLAGEATYEQY
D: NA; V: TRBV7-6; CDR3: ASSPAAPSSTDTQY
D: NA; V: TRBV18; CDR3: ASSPMRDGEKLF
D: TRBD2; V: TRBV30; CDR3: AWGVGSSGVNNEQF
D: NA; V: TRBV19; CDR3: ASTDGLSYEQY
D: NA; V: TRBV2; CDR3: ASSVQGGYEQY
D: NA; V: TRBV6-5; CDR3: ASSRQRNTEAF
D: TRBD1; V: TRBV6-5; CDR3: ASSRTGVGGYEQY
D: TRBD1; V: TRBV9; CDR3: ASRFTGVMPYEQY
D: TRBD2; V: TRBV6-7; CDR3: ASSPSGSYEQF
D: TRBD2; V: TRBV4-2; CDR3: ASSQEVGVGLAGSTDTQY
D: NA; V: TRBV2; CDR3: ASSESPGQETQY
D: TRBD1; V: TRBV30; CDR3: AWSGQGSPQYGYT
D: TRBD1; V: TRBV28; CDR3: ASRPGTGTGSNQPQH
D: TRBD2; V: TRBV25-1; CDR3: ASSELGGRAGNTGELF
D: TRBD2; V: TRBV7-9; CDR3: ASSSLAGGQETQY
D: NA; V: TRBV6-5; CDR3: ASSHSLGVKAGELF
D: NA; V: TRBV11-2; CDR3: ASSPGVSGGWNTEAF